These 27 T cell receptor beta chains share one sample of origin, sequenced in a study of blood T cell repertoires in COVID-19. Sequencing used immunoSEQ multiplex PCR; TCRdb keeps in-frame clones, though not all of them. Altogether fewer than 40,000 clones are present, 88% being singletons, with the ten largest covering roughly 30%. The sequencing sample was made of peripheral blood. These receptor sequences come from an older man with active COVID-19.

The chain uses TRBV7-8 and TRBJ1-5; D is ambiguous. The V gene's germline CDR1 is SGHVS and CDR2 FQNEAQ. The V gene lost 5 bases and the J gene lost 4 bases, with 9 bases spanning the gap. The CDR3 has 13 amino acids. The CDR3 DNA is TGTGCCAGCAGCCCAACAGAGAATCAGCCCCAGCATTTT. Its translation is CASSPTENQPQHF. Variable domain in full (rest from reference TRBV7-8 and TRBJ1-5): GAGVSQSPRYKVAKRGQDVALRCDPISGHVSLFWYQQALGQGPEFLTYFQNEAQLDKSGLPSDRFFAERPEGSVSTLKIQRTQQEDSAVYLCASSPTENQPQHFGDGTRLSIL.

The gene calls are TRBV7-3 and TRBJ2-1; TRBD2 aligns across 7 bases. The CDR3 totals 15 residues. The germline gives CDR1 SGHTA, CDR2 FQGTGA. V dropped 3 bases and J dropped 5; count of bases not matched to a gene: 7. This CDR3 reads CASSFREAGNNEQFF. The CDR3 DNA reads as TGTGCCAGCAGCTTCCGGGAGGCAGGTAACAATGAGCAGTTCTTC. The complete variable domain, with remaining parts taken from reference TRBV7-3 and TRBJ2-1, reads GAGVSQTPSNKVTEKGKYVELRCDPISGHTALYWYRQSLGQGPEFLIYFQGTGAADDSGLPNDRFFAVRPEGSVSTLKIQRTERGDSAVYLCASSFREAGNNEQFFGPGTRLTVL.

The V call is TRBV7-6, the J call TRBJ2-2; a weak D match, TRBD2 (5 bases). This CDR3 is built from 15 residues. Trimming left V 1 base short and J 6 bases short, with 12 bases between. The germline CDR1 and CDR2 sequences are SGHVS and FNYEAQ. CDR3 region: CASSLVVAGAGELFF. Here the CDR3 DNA reads TGTGCCAGCAGCTTAGTCGTTGCCGGGGCCGGGGAGCTGTTTTTT.

V and J are TRBV19 and TRBJ2-3, with D possibly TRBD1 on 5 matching bases. V lost 3 bases, J lost 2 bases, and 9 bases lay in between. The length of the CDR3 is 14 residues. Germline loops: CDR1 LNHDA, CDR2 SQIVND (reference sequence). The CDR3 protein is CASSIQQATDTQYF. The CDR3 DNA follows: TGTGCCAGTAGTATTCAACAGGCCACAGATACGCAGTATTTT. Complete variable domain (other parts from reference TRBV19 and TRBJ2-3): DGGITQSPKYLFRKEGQNVTLSCEQNLNHDAMYWYRQDPGQGLRLIYYSQIVNDFQKGDIAEGYSVSREKKESFPLTVTSAQKNPTAFYLCASSIQQATDTQYFGPGTRLTVL.

V gene TRBV6-2 or TRBV6-3 combines with J gene TRBJ2-7; D gene uncertain. CDR3 size: 12 residues. V lost 2 bases to trimming and J lost 4 bases, with 6 bases between them. CDR1 MNHEY and CDR2 SVGEGT come from the germline V gene. The CDR3 loop is CASSYATYEQYF. The CDR3 DNA reads as TGTGCCAGCAGTTACGCTACGTACGAGCAGTACTTC.

V and J are TRBV6-5 and TRBJ2-1; 10 nucleotides match TRBD2. Per the germline V gene, CDR1 is MNHEY and CDR2 is SVGAGI. The CDR3 extends over 14 amino acids. J lost 7 bases, V lost 4 bases, and 4 bases had no gene match. CDR3 loop: CASSSSGRGNEQFF. CDR3 sequence (DNA): TGTGCCAGCAGTTCTAGCGGGAGAGGTAATGAGCAGTTCTTC.

The chain employs TRBV28 and TRBJ1-2, with D unclear. The V end was cut by 5 bases, the J end by 1 base, with 8 bases between. The germline CDR1 and CDR2 sequences are MDHEN and SYDVKM. The CDR3 has 13 residues. This CDR3 reads CASSPSGNYGYTF. The CDR3 DNA reads TGTGCCAGCAGTCCATCCGGTAACTATGGCTACACCTTC.

The CDR3 region has the DNA TGTGCCAGCAGCTTGTTAGCGGGAGATGAGCAGTTCTTC. Protein sequence: CASSLLAGDEQFF. The chain combines TRBV5-5 with TRBJ2-1; 9 bases are shared with TRBD2. Trimming at V came to 1 base and at J to 8 bases, leaving 1 base not matched to a gene. Germline loops: CDR1 SGHKS, CDR2 YYEKEE (reference sequence). The CDR3 totals 13 residues.

The chain joins TRBV10-1 to TRBJ2-3; D possibly corresponds to TRBD1 (5 bases). V lost 8 bases and J 2 bases, leaving 8 bases between the germline ends. The V gene's germline CDR1 is WNHNN and CDR2 SYGVQD (reference sequence). This CDR3 region has 12 residues. The CDR3 bases are TGCGCCAGCGGCAGGGCCACAGATACGCAGTATTTT. It encodes CASGRATDTQYF.

This sequence joins TRBV5-1 and TRBJ2-2; D is possibly TRBD1 (6 bases). Germline V gives CDR1 SGHRS, CDR2 YFSETQ. V lost 4 bases and J 7 bases, leaving 11 bases between the germline ends. CDR3 length equals 13 residues. CDR3 sequence reads: CASSNIGGGELFF. In DNA, the CDR3 is TGCGCCAGCAGCAACATAGGGGGCGGGGAGCTGTTTTTT.

The rearrangement uses TRBV29-1 and TRBJ2-5, with TRBD1 matching 7 bases. Trimming removed 0 bases from V and 3 bases from J; junction bases left unmatched: 1. Germline V gene data show CDR1 as SQVTM and CDR2 as ANQGSEA. There are 13 residues in the CDR3. The chain's CDR3 is CSVEEGTEETQYF. CDR3 nucleotides: TGCAGCGTTGAAGAAGGGACAGAAGAGACCCAGTACTTC.

This chain connects TRBV7-6 to TRBJ2-2; 7 bases match TRBD1. V shed 5 bases and J 6 bases; nucleotides not matched to a gene: 18. Germline CDR1 reads SGHVS; CDR2 reads FNYEAQ. The CDR3 loop spans 18 amino acids. The CDR3 protein is CASSLRLTGVSFPGELFF. CDR3 DNA: TGTGCCAGCAGCCTTAGACTAACAGGGGTTTCTTTTCCCGGGGAGCTGTTTTTT.

This sequence joins TRBV11-3 and TRBJ2-7; 9 nucleotides match TRBD2. The V gene's germline CDR1 is SGHNT and CDR2 YENEEA. This CDR3 has 15 amino acids. V was pared by 0 bases and J by 3 bases, with 3 bases of the junction left unmatched. The CDR3 DNA follows: TGTGCCAGCAGCTTAGAGGCTAGCGGGATCTACGAGCAGTACTTC. This translates into CASSLEASGIYEQYF.

CDR3 sequence: CASSLAGSPYNEQFF. The CDR3 DNA reads as TGTGCCAGCAGCTTAGCCGGGAGTCCCTACAATGAGCAGTTCTTC. V and J are TRBV11-3 and TRBJ2-1; D is perhaps TRBD2 (6 bases). The CDR3 runs to 15 residues. Looked up from germline, CDR1 is SGHNT and CDR2 is YENEEA. Trimming took off 1 base at V and 2 bases at J, with 9 bases between the two ends.

This chain joins TRBV7-9 and TRBJ2-7; 8 bases line up with TRBD1. Trimming removed 5 bases from V and 2 bases from J; junction bases left unmatched: 5. Germline V gives CDR1 SEHNR, CDR2 FQNEAQ (reference sequence). This CDR3 has 14 amino acids. The CDR3 bases are TGTGCCAGCAGCCCTGGGACAGGACCCTACGAGCAGTACTTC. Translation gives CASSPGTGPYEQYF. Using reference TRBV7-9 and TRBJ2-7 for the parts outside the CDR3, the full variable domain is DTGVSQNPRHKITKRGQNVTFRCDPISEHNRLYWYRQTLGQGPEFLTYFQNEAQLEKSRLLSDRFSAERPKGSFSTLEIQRTEQGDSAMYLCASSPGTGPYEQYFGPGTRLTVT.

The rearrangement links TRBV6-1 to TRBJ2-3, with 7 bases fitting TRBD2. V shed 2 bases, J shed 2 bases, and the junction held 13 bases outside the gene matches. Per germline, CDR1 MNHNS and CDR2 SASEGT. The length of the CDR3 is 18 residues. CDR3 region: CASSEKRSSGLFTDTQYF. The CDR3, as DNA: TGTGCCAGCAGTGAAAAGCGGTCTAGCGGTCTTTTCACAGATACGCAGTATTTT.

The rearrangement joins TRBV6-5 to TRBJ1-3; D not certain. This CDR3 region has 13 residues. V was shortened by 0 bases and J by 4 bases, with 4 bases between the two germline ends. Germline V gene sequence: CDR1 MNHEY, CDR2 SVGAGI. CDR3 DNA sequence: TGTGCCAGCAGTTACTCGTCGGGAAACACCATATATTTT. As protein: CASSYSSGNTIYF.

The chain carries TRBV5-8 and TRBJ2-7, with TRBD1 as a possible D gene (6 bases). The ends were cut back, 3 bases at V and 0 bases at J, with 16 bases in the middle. Germline values: CDR1 SGHTS, CDR2 YDEGEE. The CDR3 contains 16 residues. CDR3 in amino acids: CASSSGTFLSSYEQYF. The CDR3 DNA reads TGTGCCAGCAGCTCGGGGACATTTTTGAGCTCCTACGAGCAGTACTTC.

This chain uses TRBV5-6 with TRBJ2-1; 7 nucleotides match TRBD2. J was trimmed by 10 bases and V by 7 bases; bases with no gene match: 11. Germline CDR1 and CDR2: SGHDT and YYEEEE. The CDR3 totals 13 residues. The CDR3 DNA reads TGTGCCAGCCTTGTGGGGTCTAGCGGAGAGCAGTTCTTC. Translation: CASLVGSSGEQFF.

This chain links TRBV7-8 with TRBJ1-3, with TRBD1 matching 7 bases. Looked up from germline, CDR1 is SGHVS and CDR2 is FQNEAQ. The CDR3 extends over 12 amino acids. V lost 5 bases and J lost 9; bases outside the gene matches: 4. The CDR3 loop is CASSGTGATIYF. The CDR3 bases are TGTGCCAGCAGCGGTACAGGGGCCACCATATATTTT.

The CDR3 nucleotides read TGTGCCATCAGTGAGCCGGGGACTAGCCGAGAAGAGACCCAGTACTTC. It translates to CAISEPGTSREETQYF. The gene calls are TRBV10-3 and TRBJ2-5, with TRBD2 identical over 9 bases. The V segment lost 2 bases and the J segment 3 bases; nucleotides outside the gene matches: 7. Germline CDR1 is ENHRY and CDR2 is SYGVKD. The CDR3 length is 16 residues.

The chain carries TRBV12-3 or TRBV12-4 and TRBJ2-1; 9 bases line up with TRBD1. This CDR3 spans 13 amino acids. V lost 11 bases to trimming and J lost 4 bases; unmatched junction nucleotides: 6. CDR3 sequence (DNA): TGTGCCGGCGGGACAGGGAATTACAATGAGCAGTTCTTC. It encodes CAGGTGNYNEQFF.

In this sample, this clone turned up a few times. This chain links TRBV7-9 with TRBJ1-5, with 7 positions matching TRBD1. The CDR3 covers 19 residues. The ends lost 5 bases at V and 0 bases at J; junction bases unmatched: 16. Germline lookup yields CDR1 SEHNR and CDR2 FQNEAQ (reference sequence). The DNA for the CDR3 is TGTGCCAGCAGCCCCGATGGGGCAGGGGGTCTCTTTAGCAATCAGCCCCAGCATTTT. Translation: CASSPDGAGGLFSNQPQHF. The whole variable domain, filled in from reference TRBV7-9 and TRBJ1-5, reads DTGVSQNPRHKITKRGQNVTFRCDPISEHNRLYWYRQTLGQGPEFLTYFQNEAQLEKSRLLSDRFSAERPKGSFSTLEIQRTEQGDSAMYLCASSPDGAGGLFSNQPQHFGDGTRLSIL.

This clone was seen only a few times. The gene calls are TRBV4-1 and TRBJ2-1; TRBD2 agrees at 14 bases. CDR1 MGHRA and CDR2 YSYEKL come from the germline V gene. J lost 9 bases, V lost 3 bases, and 10 bases had no gene match. CDR3 length: 17 amino acids. CDR3 in DNA: TGCGCCAGCAGCCACCCGGGACTAGCGGGAGAGGAAGGTGAGCAGTTCTTC. This translates into CASSHPGLAGEEGEQFF.

The chain carries TRBV30 and TRBJ2-7; 11 nucleotides line up with TRBD2. Trimming at V came to 2 bases and at J to 2 bases, leaving 11 bases not matched to a gene. Germline CDR1 is GTSNPN and CDR2 is SVGIG (reference sequence). The CDR3 has 17 residues. The CDR3 sequence is CAWSRTSGFSNTYEQYF. CDR3 DNA sequence: TGTGCCTGGAGTAGGACTAGCGGGTTCTCCAATACCTACGAGCAGTACTTC.

This chain connects TRBV28 to TRBJ1-2, with TRBD1 matching 9 bases. The CDR3 sequence is 15 residues long. Germline assignment: CDR1 MDHEN and CDR2 SYDVKM. The J segment lost 8 bases and the V segment lost 5 bases, leaving 12 bases of the junction unmatched. The CDR3 DNA reads as TGTGCCAGCAGTGTCGAGGGACAGGGCCCTCGGGGCTACACCTTC. It translates to CASSVEGQGPRGYTF.

This chain joins TRBV27 and TRBJ2-7; a weak D match, TRBD1 (6 bases). Germline V gene data show CDR1 as MNHEY and CDR2 as SMNVEV (reference sequence). The CDR3 consists of 13 residues. V was clipped by 8 bases and J by 1 base, with 12 bases between them. CDR3 nucleotide sequence: TGTGCCAGCGGACCGACAGGATCCTACGAGCAGTACTTC. Its translation is CASGPTGSYEQYF.